The 2 T cell receptor beta chains below all came from one sample that was sequenced in a study of cytomegalovirus exposure and HLA in healthy donors. Method: immunoSEQ multiplex PCR; TCRdb's copy keeps in-frame clones and lacks some. The table records about 63,000 clones, around 90% of them present only once. Material for sequencing was PBMCs. The receptor set was obtained from a young woman in good health and CMV-seronegative.

V and J are TRBV29-1 and TRBJ2-7; D may be TRBD1 (6 bases). From germline, CDR1 is SQVTM and CDR2 ANQGSEA. The CDR3 length is 12 residues. V was trimmed by 4 bases and J by 5 bases, leaving 12 bases between them. The CDR3, as DNA: TGCAGCGTTGTGCCAGGGGACCACGAGCAGTACTTC. Protein: CSVVPGDHEQYF.

This chain connects TRBV7-2 to TRBJ1-5, with 8 bases that match TRBD1. V lost 4 bases to trimming and J lost 6 bases; unmatched junction nucleotides: 5. CDR1 and CDR2 from the germline V gene are SGHTA and FQGNSA. The CDR3 is 14 residues long. The CDR3 sequence is CASSSDRGSQPQHF. In nucleotides, the CDR3 is TGTGCCAGCAGCTCCGACAGGGGAAGTCAGCCCCAGCATTTT.